This T cell receptor beta chain is drawn from a study of type 1 regulatory T cells. For the study at large: T-allo10 is a Tr1-enriched, alloantigen-specific CD4 T cell product made in vitro.

Study-wide findings and caveats: Compared with non-type 1 regulatory T cells, type 1 regulatory T cells showed a more restricted TCR repertoire.

The junction had 10 bases not matched to a gene; V was cut back by 5 bases and J by 5 bases. This CDR3 region has 16 residues. Germline CDR1 and CDR2: SGHTA and FQGNSA. TCRdb independently ran MiXCR on the reads; one entry per CDR3 protein. The sample yields about 62,000 distinct CDR3 sequences, over 50% seen once. In regard to this clonotype: Its antigen remains unknown.

Source material: cultured non-Tr1 T cells, either the whole culture or a sorted T cell fraction (not recorded which). The sequence was collected from a human donor in good health. J is TRBJ2-1 and V is TRBV7-2; 9 bases fit TRBD2. CDR3 sequence reads: CASSLMTSGFNNEQFF. The CDR3 nucleotides are TGTGCCAGCAGCCTCATGACTAGCGGATTCAACAATGAGCAGTTCTTC. The full variable domain, rest sourced from reference TRBV7-2 and TRBJ2-1, is GAGVSQSPSNKVTEKGKDVELRCDPISGHTALYWYRQSLGQGLEFLIYFQGNSAPDKSGLPSDRFSAERTGGSVSTLTIQRTQQEDSAVYLCASSLMTSGFNNEQFFGPGTRLTVL.